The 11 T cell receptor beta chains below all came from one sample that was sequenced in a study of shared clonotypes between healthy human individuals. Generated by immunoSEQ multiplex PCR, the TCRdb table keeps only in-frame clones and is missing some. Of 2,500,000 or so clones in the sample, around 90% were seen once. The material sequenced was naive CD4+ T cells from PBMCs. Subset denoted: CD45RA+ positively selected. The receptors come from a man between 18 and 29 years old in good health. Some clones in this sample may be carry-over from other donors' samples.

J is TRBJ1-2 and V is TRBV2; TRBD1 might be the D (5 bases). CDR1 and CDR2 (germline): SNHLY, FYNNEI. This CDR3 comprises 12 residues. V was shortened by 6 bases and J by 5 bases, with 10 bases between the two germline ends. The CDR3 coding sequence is TGTGCCAGCAGCGCAGGGCAATATGGCTACACCTTC. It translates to CASSAGQYGYTF.

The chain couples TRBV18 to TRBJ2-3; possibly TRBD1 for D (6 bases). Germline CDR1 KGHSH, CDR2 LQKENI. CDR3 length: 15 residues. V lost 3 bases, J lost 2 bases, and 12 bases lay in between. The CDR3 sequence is CASSPRGQLTDTQYF. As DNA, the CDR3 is TGTGCCAGCTCACCGCGAGGACAGCTCACAGATACGCAGTATTTT.

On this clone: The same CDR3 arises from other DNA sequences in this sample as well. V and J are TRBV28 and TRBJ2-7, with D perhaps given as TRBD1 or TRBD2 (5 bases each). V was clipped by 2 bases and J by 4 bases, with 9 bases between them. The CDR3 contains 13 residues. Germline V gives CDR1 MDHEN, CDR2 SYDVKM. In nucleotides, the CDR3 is TGTGCCAGCAGTTTAGGGGGTGGATACGAGCAGTACTTC. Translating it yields CASSLGGGYEQYF.

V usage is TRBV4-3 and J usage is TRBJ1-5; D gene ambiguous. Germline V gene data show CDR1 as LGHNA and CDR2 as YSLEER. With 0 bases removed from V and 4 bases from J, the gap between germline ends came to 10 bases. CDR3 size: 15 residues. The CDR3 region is CASSQDRVGNQPQHF. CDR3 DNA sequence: TGCGCCAGCAGCCAAGATAGGGTTGGGAATCAGCCCCAGCATTTT.

The CDR3 nucleotides read TGTGCCAGCAGCCTAAACGCAGGGAGCTCCTACGAGCAGTACTTC. Amino acid sequence: CASSLNAGSSYEQYF. The rearrangement links TRBV11-3 to TRBJ2-7; D could derive from TRBD1 or TRBD2 (5 bases each). CDR1 and CDR2 (germline): SGHNT, YENEEA. V was trimmed by 5 bases and J by 0 bases, leaving 14 bases between them. The CDR3 runs to 15 residues.

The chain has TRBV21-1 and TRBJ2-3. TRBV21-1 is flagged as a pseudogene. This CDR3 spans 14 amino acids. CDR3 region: CASSDEGSTDTQYF. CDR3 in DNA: TGTGCCAGCAGCGACGAGGGGAGCACAGATACGCAGTATTTT.

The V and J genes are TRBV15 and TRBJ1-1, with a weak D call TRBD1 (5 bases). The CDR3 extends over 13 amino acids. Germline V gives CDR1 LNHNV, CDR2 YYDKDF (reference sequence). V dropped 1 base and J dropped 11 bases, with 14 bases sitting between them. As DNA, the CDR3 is TGTGCCACCAGCAGAGGCGGGTTTGGGGGGGCTTTCTTT. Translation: CATSRGGFGGAFF.

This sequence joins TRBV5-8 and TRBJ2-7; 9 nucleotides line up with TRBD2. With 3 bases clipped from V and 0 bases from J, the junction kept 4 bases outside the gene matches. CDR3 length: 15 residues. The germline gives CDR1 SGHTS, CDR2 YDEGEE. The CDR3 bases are TGTGCCAGCAGCTCCCTAGCGGGGTCCTCCTACGAGCAGTACTTC. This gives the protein CASSSLAGSSYEQYF.

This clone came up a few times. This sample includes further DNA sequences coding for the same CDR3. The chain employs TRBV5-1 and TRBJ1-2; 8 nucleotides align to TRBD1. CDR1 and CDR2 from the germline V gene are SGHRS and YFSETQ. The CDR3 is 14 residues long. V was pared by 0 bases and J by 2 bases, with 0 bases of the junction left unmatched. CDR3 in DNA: TGCGCCAGCAGCTTGGGGGACAGGAACTATGGCTACACCTTC. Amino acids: CASSLGDRNYGYTF. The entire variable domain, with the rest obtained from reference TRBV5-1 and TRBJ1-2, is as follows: KAGVTQTPRYLIKTRGQQVTLSCSPISGHRSVSWYQQTPGQGLQFLFEYFSETQRNKGNFPGRFSGRQFSNSRSEMNVSTLELGDSALYLCASSLGDRNYGYTFGSGTRLTVV.

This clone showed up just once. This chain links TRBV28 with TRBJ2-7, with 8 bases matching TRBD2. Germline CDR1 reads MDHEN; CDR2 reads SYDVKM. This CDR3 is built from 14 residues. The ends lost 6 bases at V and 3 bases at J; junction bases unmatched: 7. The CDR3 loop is CASRISGIGYEQYF. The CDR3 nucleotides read TGTGCCAGCAGGATTAGCGGGATAGGCTACGAGCAGTACTTC.

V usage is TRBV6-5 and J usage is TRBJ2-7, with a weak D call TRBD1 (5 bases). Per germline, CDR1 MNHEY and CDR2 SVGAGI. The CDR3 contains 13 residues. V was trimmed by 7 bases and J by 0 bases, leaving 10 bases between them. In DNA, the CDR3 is TGTGCCAGCAAACAGGCGAGCTCCTACGAGCAGTACTTC. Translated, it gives CASKQASSYEQYF.